This T cell receptor (beta chain) was recovered during a study of blood T cell repertoires in COVID-19. Turning to the study itself: PBMCs, B-cell-depleted T cells, or T cells provided the cDNA or gDNA that made up the material.

Germline CDR1 is SGHRS and CDR2 is YFSETQ. This CDR3 region has 15 residues. The trim removed 4 bases at V and 1 base at J, leaving 7 bases unmatched. This clone has a handful of counts. This specimen includes other DNA sequences encoding the same CDR3. Per the original methods: Nucleated cell counts were estimated from reference gene primer amplification. TCRdb keeps only in-frame clones here, not all; method: immunoSEQ multiplex PCR. D and trimming come from the DNA, and the V and J calls and clone size come from that table. The repertoire consists of under 150,000 clones, with 75% to 90% occurring once and the leading ten covering 5% to 6%.

The chain couples TRBV5-1 to TRBJ1-1, with 7 bases that match TRBD1. This TCR came from a woman aged 55-69 years with COVID-19, enrolled during active disease. Sequencing was carried out using peripheral blood. The CDR3 DNA sequence: TGCGCCAGCAGCAGGACAGGAAAAGGGAACACTGAAGCTTTCTTT. Amino acid sequence: CASSRTGKGNTEAFF.